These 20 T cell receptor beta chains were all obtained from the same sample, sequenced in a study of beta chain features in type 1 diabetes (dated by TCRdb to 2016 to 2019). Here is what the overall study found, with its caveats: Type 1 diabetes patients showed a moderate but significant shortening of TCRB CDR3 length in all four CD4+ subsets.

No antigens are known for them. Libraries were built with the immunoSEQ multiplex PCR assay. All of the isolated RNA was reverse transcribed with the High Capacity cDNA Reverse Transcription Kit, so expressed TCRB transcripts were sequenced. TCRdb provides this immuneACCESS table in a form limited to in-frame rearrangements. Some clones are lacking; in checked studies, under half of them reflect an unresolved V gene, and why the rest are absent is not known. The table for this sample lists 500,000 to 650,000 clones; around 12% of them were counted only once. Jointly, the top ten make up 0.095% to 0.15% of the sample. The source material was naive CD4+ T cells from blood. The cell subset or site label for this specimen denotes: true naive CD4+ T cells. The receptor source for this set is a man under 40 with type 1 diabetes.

The CDR3 sequence: CASSLGQGSNDEQFF. Written as DNA, the CDR3 is TGTGCCAGCAGCTTAGGGCAGGGATCTAATGATGAGCAGTTCTTC. The rearrangement uses TRBV7-9 and TRBJ2-1; the D gene is possibly TRBD1 (5 bases). The CDR3 runs 15 residues. Trimming cost V 1 base and J 8 bases, with 15 bases left between them. The germline gives CDR1 SEHNR, CDR2 FQNEAQ (reference sequence).

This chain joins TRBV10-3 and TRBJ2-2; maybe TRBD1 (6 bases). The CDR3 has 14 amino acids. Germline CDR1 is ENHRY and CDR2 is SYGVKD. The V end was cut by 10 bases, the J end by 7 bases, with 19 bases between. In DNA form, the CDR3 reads TGTGCCACTTTGGACAGTTCGTTGAGCGGGGAGCTGTTTTTT. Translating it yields CATLDSSLSGELFF.

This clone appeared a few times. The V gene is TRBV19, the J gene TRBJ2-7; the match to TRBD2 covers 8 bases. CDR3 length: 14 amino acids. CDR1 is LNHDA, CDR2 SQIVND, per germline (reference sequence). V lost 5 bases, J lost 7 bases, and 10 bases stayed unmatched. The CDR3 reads CASSVSTSAGEQYF. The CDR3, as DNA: TGTGCCAGTAGTGTTTCGACTAGCGCGGGGGAGCAGTACTTC.

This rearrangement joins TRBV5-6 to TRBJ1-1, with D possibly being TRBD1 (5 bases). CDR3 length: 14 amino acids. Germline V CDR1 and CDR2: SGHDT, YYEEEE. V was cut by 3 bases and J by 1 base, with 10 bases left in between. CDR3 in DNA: TGTGCCAGCAGCTGGGGACCGAAGAACACTGAAGCTTTCTTT. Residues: CASSWGPKNTEAFF. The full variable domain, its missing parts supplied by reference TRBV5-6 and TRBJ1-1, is DAGVTQSPTHLIKTRGQQVTLRCSPKSGHDTVSWYQQALGQGPQFIFQYYEEEERQRGNFPDRFSGHQFPNYSSELNVNALLLGDSALYLCASSWGPKNTEAFFGQGTRLTVV.

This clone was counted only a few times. The CDR3 DNA sequence: TGTGCCACCAGCAGAGATGTGACAACTTACCAAGAGACCCAGTACTTC. Translation gives CATSRDVTTYQETQYF. V gene TRBV15 combines with J gene TRBJ2-5; unclear D gene. Germline V CDR1 and CDR2: LNHNV, YYDKDF (reference sequence). The CDR3 has 16 amino acids. V was cut by 0 bases and J by 0 bases, with 11 bases left in between.

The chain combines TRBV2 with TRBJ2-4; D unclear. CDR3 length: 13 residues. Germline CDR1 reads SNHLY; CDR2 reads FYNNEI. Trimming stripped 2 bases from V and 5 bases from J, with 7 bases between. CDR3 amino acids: CASSEWTENIQYF. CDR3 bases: TGTGCCAGCAGTGAATGGACCGAAAACATTCAGTACTTC.

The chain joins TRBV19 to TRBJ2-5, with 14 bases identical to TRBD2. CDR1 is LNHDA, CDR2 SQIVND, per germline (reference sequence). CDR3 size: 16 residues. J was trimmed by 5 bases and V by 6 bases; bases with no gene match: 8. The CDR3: CASSWTSGGTEETQYF. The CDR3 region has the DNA TGTGCCAGTAGCTGGACTAGCGGGGGGACCGAGGAGACCCAGTACTTC.

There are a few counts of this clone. CDR3 nucleotides: TGTGCCAGCAGCTTCGGACCGGACGGCCGCCTCTCGAACACCGGGGAGCTGTTTTTT. The encoded protein is CASSFGPDGRLSNTGELFF. The chain employs TRBV5-6 and TRBJ2-2; D call uncertain. The V end was cut by 2 bases, the J end by 0 bases, with 20 bases between. Germline V gene sequence: CDR1 SGHDT, CDR2 YYEEEE. The CDR3 extends over 19 amino acids.

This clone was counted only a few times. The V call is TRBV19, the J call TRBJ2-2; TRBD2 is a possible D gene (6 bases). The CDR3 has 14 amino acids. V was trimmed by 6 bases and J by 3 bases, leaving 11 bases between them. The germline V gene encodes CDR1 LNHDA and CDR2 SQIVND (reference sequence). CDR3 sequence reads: CASRSLAYTGELFF. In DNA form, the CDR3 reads TGTGCCAGTAGATCACTAGCATACACCGGGGAGCTGTTTTTT.

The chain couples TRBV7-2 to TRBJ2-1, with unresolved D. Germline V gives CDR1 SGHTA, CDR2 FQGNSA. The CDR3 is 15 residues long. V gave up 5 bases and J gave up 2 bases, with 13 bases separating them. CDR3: CASSASSFTYNEQFF. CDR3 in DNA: TGTGCCAGCAGCGCGAGCTCCTTCACCTACAATGAGCAGTTCTTC.

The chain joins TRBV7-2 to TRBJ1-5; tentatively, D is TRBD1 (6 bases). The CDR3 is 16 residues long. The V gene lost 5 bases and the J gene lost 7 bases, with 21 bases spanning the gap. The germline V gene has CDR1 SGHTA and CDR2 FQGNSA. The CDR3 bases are TGTGCCAGCAGCCAGCAAGTTACAGGGACCGGACAGCCCCAGCATTTT. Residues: CASSQQVTGTGQPQHF.

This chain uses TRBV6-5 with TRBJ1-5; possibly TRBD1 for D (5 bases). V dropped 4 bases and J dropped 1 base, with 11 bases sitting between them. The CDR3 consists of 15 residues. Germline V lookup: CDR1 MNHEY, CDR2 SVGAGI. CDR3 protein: CASSSEDISNQPQHF. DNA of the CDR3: TGTGCCAGCAGTTCCGAGGACATAAGCAATCAGCCCCAGCATTTT.

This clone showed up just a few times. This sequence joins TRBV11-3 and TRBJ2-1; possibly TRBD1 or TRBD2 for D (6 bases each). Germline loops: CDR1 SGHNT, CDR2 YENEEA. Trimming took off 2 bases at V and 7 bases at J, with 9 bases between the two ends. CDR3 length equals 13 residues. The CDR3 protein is CASSLQGRNEQFF. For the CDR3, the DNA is TGTGCCAGCAGCTTACAGGGGAGGAATGAGCAGTTCTTC.

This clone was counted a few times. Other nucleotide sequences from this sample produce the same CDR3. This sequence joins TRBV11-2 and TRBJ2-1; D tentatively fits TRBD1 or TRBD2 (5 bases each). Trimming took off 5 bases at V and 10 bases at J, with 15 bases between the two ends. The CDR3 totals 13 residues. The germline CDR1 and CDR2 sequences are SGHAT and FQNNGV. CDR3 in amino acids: CASSLGPEGEQFF. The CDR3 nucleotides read TGTGCCAGCAGCCTTGGCCCCGAGGGGGAGCAGTTCTTC.

CDR3 loop: CASSQVGTDTQYF. Written as DNA, the CDR3 is TGTGCCAGCAGTCAGGTGGGCACAGATACGCAGTATTTT. The chain is built from TRBV2 and TRBJ2-3, with D unclear. Trimming removed 5 bases from V and 1 base from J, with 7 bases in between. Germline V CDR1 and CDR2: SNHLY, FYNNEI. There are 13 residues in the CDR3. Full variable domain (remainder filled in from reference TRBV2 and TRBJ2-3): EPEVTQTPSHQVTQMGQEVILRCVPISNHLYFYWYRQILGQKVEFLVSFYNNEISEKSEIFDDQFSVERPDGSNFTLKIRSTKLEDSAMYFCASSQVGTDTQYFGPGTRLTVL.

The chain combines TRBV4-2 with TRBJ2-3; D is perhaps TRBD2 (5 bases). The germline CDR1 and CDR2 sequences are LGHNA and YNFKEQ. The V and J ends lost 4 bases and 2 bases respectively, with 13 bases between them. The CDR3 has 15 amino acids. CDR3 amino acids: CASSRSTGNTDTQYF. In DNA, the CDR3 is TGTGCCAGCAGCCGGTCTACGGGAAACACAGATACGCAGTATTTT.

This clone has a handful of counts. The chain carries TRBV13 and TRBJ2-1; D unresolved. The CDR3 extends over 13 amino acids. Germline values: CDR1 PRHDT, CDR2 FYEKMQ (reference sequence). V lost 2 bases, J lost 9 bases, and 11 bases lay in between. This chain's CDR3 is CASSLTGWGEQFF. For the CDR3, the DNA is TGTGCCAGCAGCTTAACTGGGTGGGGTGAGCAGTTCTTC.

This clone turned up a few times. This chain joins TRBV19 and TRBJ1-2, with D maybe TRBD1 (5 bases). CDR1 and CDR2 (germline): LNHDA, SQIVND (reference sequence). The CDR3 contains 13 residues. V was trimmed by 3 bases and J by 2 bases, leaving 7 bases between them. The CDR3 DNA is TGTGCCAGTAGTATGGAGGGGAACTATGGCTACACCTTC. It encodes CASSMEGNYGYTF. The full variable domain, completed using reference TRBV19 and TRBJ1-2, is DGGITQSPKYLFRKEGQNVTLSCEQNLNHDAMYWYRQDPGQGLRLIYYSQIVNDFQKGDIAEGYSVSREKKESFPLTVTSAQKNPTAFYLCASSMEGNYGYTFGSGTRLTVV.

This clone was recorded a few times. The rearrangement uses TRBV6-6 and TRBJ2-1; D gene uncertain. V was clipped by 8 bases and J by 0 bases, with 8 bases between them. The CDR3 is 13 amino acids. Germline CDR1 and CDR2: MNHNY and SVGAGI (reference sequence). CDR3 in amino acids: CASEASSYNEQFF. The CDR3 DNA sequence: TGTGCCAGCGAGGCAAGCTCCTACAATGAGCAGTTCTTC.

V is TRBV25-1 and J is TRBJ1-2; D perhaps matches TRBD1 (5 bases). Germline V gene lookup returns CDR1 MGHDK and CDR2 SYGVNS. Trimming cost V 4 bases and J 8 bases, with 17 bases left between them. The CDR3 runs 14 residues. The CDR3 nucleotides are TGTGCCAGCAGTGGGTTGACAGTAGGGATCGGCTACACCTTC. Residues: CASSGLTVGIGYTF.